These T cell receptor beta chains were read from a single sample in a study of T cell responses to AZD1222 COVID-19 vaccine. Measured with immunoSEQ multiplex PCR; TCRdb has only the in-frame clones, and not every one. Of tens of thousands of clones listed, approximately 90% were seen once; the top ten hold roughly 10%. Sample: peripheral blood, taken on day 0 of AZD1222 vaccination. Receptor source: an adult in good health. Both conserved end residues are part of each CDR3. The order of the fields is CDR3 protein, CDR3 DNA, D gene, clone size, J gene, V gene. D genes are given only for firm matches. Not every row has a clone size; where given, it reads once, few, many or a size class.

CASSQSGEGGREPQHF,TGTGCCAGCAGCCAATCCGGAGAAGGGGGCCGGGAGCCCCAGCATTTT,TRBD1,NA,TRBJ1-5,TRBV16
CASSPHPGTTDSGTQYF,TGTGCCAGCTCACCCCACCCCGGGACTACCGATTCAGGGACCCAGTACTTC,TRBD2,NA,TRBJ2-5,TRBV18
CASSKTALSPLHF,TGTGCCAGCAGCAAGACAGCACTTTCACCCCTCCACTTT,NA,NA,TRBJ1-6,TRBV6-5
CASSPYSGSRYEQYF,TGTGCCAGTAGTCCTTACAGCGGGAGTCGCTACGAGCAGTACTTC,TRBD2,NA,TRBJ2-7,TRBV19
CASSWNRNEKLFF,TGCGCCAGCAGCTGGAACAGAAATGAAAAACTGTTTTTT,NA,NA,TRBJ1-4,TRBV5-1
CASSSQTGGNLGEAFF,TGTGCCAGCAGCTCCCAGACAGGGGGCAATTTGGGTGAAGCTTTCTTT,TRBD1,NA,TRBJ1-1,TRBV5-4
CAWRVRGGFGEQFF,TGTGCCTGGAGAGTTAGGGGAGGGTTCGGTGAGCAGTTCTTC,TRBD2,few,TRBJ2-1,TRBV30
CASSQLPGRGAYGYTF,TGTGCCAGCAGTCAACTCCCGGGCAGGGGTGCCTATGGCTACACCTTC,NA,NA,TRBJ1-2,TRBV7-9
CASSPGQLNEKLFF,TGTGCCAGCAGTCCGGGACAGCTCAATGAAAAACTGTTTTTT,TRBD1,NA,TRBJ1-4,TRBV28
CASSMVRGRRRTEAFF,TGTGCCAGTAGTATGGTCCGGGGCAGACGGAGGACTGAAGCTTTCTTT,NA,NA,TRBJ1-1,TRBV19
CASSQAGTNEKLFF,TGTGCCAGCAGCCAAGCTGGGACTAATGAAAAACTGTTTTTT,NA,NA,TRBJ1-4,TRBV3-1/TRBV3-2
CASSSRDRGLGTEAFF,TGTGCCAGCAGTAGCCGGGACAGGGGGCTTGGGACTGAAGCTTTCTTT,TRBD1,NA,TRBJ1-1,TRBV28
CASSSTRGTEAFF,TGTGCCAGTAGTAGTACACGGGGCACTGAAGCTTTCTTT,NA,NA,TRBJ1-1,TRBV19
CAWSVRGGGFSGYTF,TGTGCCTGGAGTGTACGAGGGGGAGGGTTTAGTGGCTACACCTTC,NA,NA,TRBJ1-2,TRBV30
CASSPQGTGEKLFF,TGTGCCAGCTCACCTCAGGGGACGGGGGAAAAACTGTTTTTT,NA,NA,TRBJ1-4,TRBV18
CASNKQGVGTDTQYF,TGTGCCAGCAACAAACAGGGGGTCGGAACAGATACGCAGTATTTT,TRBD1,NA,TRBJ2-3,TRBV5-4
CASSQGEGVYGYTF,TGTGCCAGCAGCCAAGGGGAGGGAGTCTATGGCTACACCTTC,NA,NA,TRBJ1-2,TRBV3-1/TRBV3-2
CASSLRGSPYEQYF,TGTGCCAGCAGTCTCCGGGGGAGTCCCTACGAGCAGTACTTC,NA,NA,TRBJ2-7,TRBV5-6
CASSQRAGVSGEQYF,TGTGCCAGCAGCCAAAGAGCGGGGGTATCAGGCGAGCAGTACTTC,TRBD2,NA,TRBJ2-7,TRBV3-1/TRBV3-2
CASTQPGGNTEAFF,TGCGCCAGCACCCAGCCAGGGGGAAACACTGAAGCTTTCTTT,TRBD1,NA,TRBJ1-1,TRBV5-1
CASRSPQGNNEKLFF,TGTGCCAGCAGGTCTCCACAGGGGAATAATGAAAAACTGTTTTTT,TRBD1,NA,TRBJ1-4,TRBV6-5
CASSPIQGRTEAFF,TGTGCCAGCAGTCCAATCCAGGGTCGAACTGAAGCTTTCTTT,NA,NA,TRBJ1-1,TRBV25-1
CASSLERTGVYEQYF,TGTGCCAGCAGCTTAGAGCGGACAGGGGTTTACGAGCAGTACTTC,TRBD1,NA,TRBJ2-7,TRBV13
CASSLGGLAGETQYF,TGTGCCAGCAGCTTAGGGGGACTAGCGGGAGAGACCCAGTACTTC,TRBD2,NA,TRBJ2-5,TRBV7-9
CSVKTGTGVYNEQFF,TGCAGCGTAAAAACCGGGACAGGGGTCTACAATGAGCAGTTCTTC,TRBD1,NA,TRBJ2-1,TRBV29-1
CASSFVQTNEKLFF,TGTGCCAGCAGCTTCGTACAGACTAATGAAAAACTGTTTTTT,NA,once,TRBJ1-4,TRBV5-8
CASSLNREETQYF,TGTGCCAGCTCACTCAACAGGGAAGAGACCCAGTACTTC,NA,NA,TRBJ2-5,TRBV18
CAWSAGQNYGYTF,TGTGCCTGGAGTGCGGGGCAGAACTATGGCTACACCTTC,NA,NA,TRBJ1-2,TRBV30
CASYAGGGMNTEAFF,TGTGCCAGCTACGCGGGGGGCGGGATGAACACTGAAGCTTTCTTT,NA,NA,TRBJ1-1,TRBV5-6
CASSLARNTEAFF,TGTGCCAGCAGCCTGGCGCGGAACACTGAAGCTTTCTTT,NA,NA,TRBJ1-1,TRBV7-2
CASRAEAAGELFF,TGTGCCAGCAGGGCGGAGGCTGCCGGGGAGCTGTTTTTT,NA,NA,TRBJ2-2,TRBV6-6
CASSLGQGGTEAFF,TGCGCCAGCAGCTTGGGACAGGGAGGCACTGAAGCTTTCTTT,TRBD1,NA,TRBJ1-1,TRBV5-1
CAGSGTNNYNEQFF,TGTGCCGGCTCCGGGACTAACAATTACAATGAGCAGTTCTTC,TRBD2,NA,TRBJ2-1,TRBV6-5
CASSLLGEGYEQYF,TGCGCCAGCAGCTTGTTGGGAGAAGGCTACGAGCAGTACTTC,NA,NA,TRBJ2-7,TRBV5-1
CASSPRGDSSTPLHF,TGTGCCAGCTCACCCAGAGGGGACAGCTCAACACCCCTCCACTTT,TRBD1,NA,TRBJ1-6,TRBV18
CASSVQGAEKLFF,TGTGCCAGTAGTGTTCAGGGGGCTGAAAAACTGTTTTTT,TRBD1,NA,TRBJ1-4,TRBV19
CASSLNLNTEAFF,TGTGCCAGCAGCTTGAACCTGAACACTGAAGCTTTCTTT,NA,NA,TRBJ1-1,TRBV5-6
CASSPSSARGSLHF,TGTGCCAGCAGCCCGTCTTCCGCCCGGGGTTCTCTCCACTTT,NA,medium-sized,TRBJ1-6,TRBV28
CASSLVLGTDTQYF,TGTGCCAGCAGCTTAGTTCTGGGCACAGATACGCAGTATTTT,NA,NA,TRBJ2-3,TRBV7-6
CASRSGGTEAFF,TGTGCCAGCAGATCAGGGGGGACTGAAGCTTTCTTT,TRBD1,once,TRBJ1-1,TRBV28
CASSPGGRGSSYEQYF,TGTGCCAGCAGCCCGGGGGGGCGGGGTAGCTCCTACGAGCAGTACTTC,TRBD2,NA,TRBJ2-7,TRBV9
CASSVRTSGSEQYF,TGTGCCAGCAGCGTTAGGACTAGCGGGAGCGAGCAGTACTTC,TRBD2,NA,TRBJ2-7,TRBV9
CASSLSGNLNTEAFF,TGTGCCAGCAGTCTATCCGGGAACCTGAACACTGAAGCTTTCTTT,NA,few,TRBJ1-1,TRBV2
CASSLDRVYSPLHF,TGTGCCAGCAGCTTAGACAGGGTGTATTCACCCCTCCACTTT,NA,NA,TRBJ1-6,TRBV11-2
CAWSPTYEKLFF,TGTGCCTGGAGTCCAACATATGAAAAACTGTTTTTT,NA,NA,TRBJ1-4,TRBV30
CASSFGQVASSPLHF,TGTGCCAGCAGCTTCGGACAGGTTGCAAGTTCACCCCTCCACTTT,TRBD1,NA,TRBJ1-6,TRBV7-9
CASSLVATGGEKLFF,TGTGCCAGCAGCTTAGTAGCTACAGGGGGTGAAAAACTGTTTTTT,TRBD1,NA,TRBJ1-4,TRBV7-2
CASSLGSGGANEQFF,TGTGCCAGCAGCTTAGGTAGCGGGGGGGCCAATGAGCAGTTCTTC,TRBD2,NA,TRBJ2-1,TRBV7-2